This passage covers 2 T cell receptor beta chains from one sample sequenced in a study of OX40 agonist ivuxolimab in advanced cancers. Clones were sequenced by immunoSEQ multiplex PCR, and TCRdb holds only the in-frame ones, with some missing. In the table there are about 93,000 clones, around 90% of which are singletons. The specimen comprised CD4+ or CD8+ T cells sorted from blood, sampled in a trial of the OX40 agonist ivuxolimab. The receptors come from an adult with an advanced solid tumor such as melanoma, head and neck, liver or kidney cancer.

The J gene is TRBJ1-5, the V gene TRBV7-2; the match to TRBD1 covers 8 bases. Trimming cost V 5 bases and J 0 bases; bases outside gene matches: 6. Germline CDR1 reads SGHTA; CDR2 reads FQGNSA. CDR3 length: 16 residues. CDR3 bases: TGTGCCAGCAGCCAGGGGACAGGCAATAGCAATCAGCCCCAGCATTTT. It specifies CASSQGTGNSNQPQHF.

The V gene is TRBV10-1, the J gene TRBJ2-2; D gene ambiguous. This CDR3 region has 13 residues. V was shortened by 0 bases and J by 6 bases, with 5 bases between the two germline ends. Germline loops: CDR1 WNHNN, CDR2 SYGVQD (reference sequence). CDR3 DNA: TGCGCCAGCAGTGAGTCGAAGCCCGGGGAGCTGTTTTTT. Translation: CASSESKPGELFF.